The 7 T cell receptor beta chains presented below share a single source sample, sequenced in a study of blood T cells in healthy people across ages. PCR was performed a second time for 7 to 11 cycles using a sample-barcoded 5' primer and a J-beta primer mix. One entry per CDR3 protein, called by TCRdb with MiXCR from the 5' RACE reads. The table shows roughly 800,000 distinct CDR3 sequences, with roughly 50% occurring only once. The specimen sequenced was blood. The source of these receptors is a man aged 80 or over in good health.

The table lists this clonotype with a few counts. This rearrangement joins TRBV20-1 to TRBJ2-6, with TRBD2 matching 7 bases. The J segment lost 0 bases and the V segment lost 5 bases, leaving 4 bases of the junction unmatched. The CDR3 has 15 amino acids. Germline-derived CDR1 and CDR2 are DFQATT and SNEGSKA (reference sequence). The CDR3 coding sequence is TGCAGTGCTGTGACTAGCCTCTCTGGGGCCAACGTCCTGACTTTC. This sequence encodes CSAVTSLSGANVLTF.

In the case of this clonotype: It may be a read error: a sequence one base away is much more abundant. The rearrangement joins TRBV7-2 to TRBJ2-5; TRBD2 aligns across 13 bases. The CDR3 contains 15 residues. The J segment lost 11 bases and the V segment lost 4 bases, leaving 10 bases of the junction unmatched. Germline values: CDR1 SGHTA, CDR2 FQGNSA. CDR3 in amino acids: CASSSLAGGGNEQYF. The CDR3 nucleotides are TGTGCCAGCAGCTCACTAGCGGGAGGGGGCAATGAGCAGTACTTC.

CDR3 amino acids: CATTGTEETQYF. The CDR3 DNA follows: TGTGCCACAACCGGGACCGAAGAGACCCAGTACTTC. The J gene is TRBJ2-5, the V gene TRBV2, with D perhaps being TRBD1 or TRBD2 (5 bases each). This CDR3 comprises 12 residues. CDR1 SNHLY and CDR2 FYNNEI come from the germline V gene. The V gene lost 10 bases and the J gene lost 3 bases, with 12 bases spanning the gap.

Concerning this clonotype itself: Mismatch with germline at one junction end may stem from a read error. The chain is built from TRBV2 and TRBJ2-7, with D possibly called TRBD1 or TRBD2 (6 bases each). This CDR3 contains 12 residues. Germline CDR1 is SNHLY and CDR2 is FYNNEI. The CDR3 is CASSVEGGERYF. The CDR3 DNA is TGTGCCAGCAGCGTTGAGGGGGGCGAGCGGTACTTC.

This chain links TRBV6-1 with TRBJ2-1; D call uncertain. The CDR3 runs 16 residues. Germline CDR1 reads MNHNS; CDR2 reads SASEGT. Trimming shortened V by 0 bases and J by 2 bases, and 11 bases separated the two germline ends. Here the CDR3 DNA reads TGTGCCAGCAGTGAAGCAAGGGAATTTCCCTACAATGAGCAGTTCTTC. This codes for CASSEAREFPYNEQFF.

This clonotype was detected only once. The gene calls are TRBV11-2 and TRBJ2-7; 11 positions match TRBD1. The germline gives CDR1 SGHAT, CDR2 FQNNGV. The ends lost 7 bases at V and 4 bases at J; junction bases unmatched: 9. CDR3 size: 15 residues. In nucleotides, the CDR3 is TGTGCCAGCATCCCTGGACAGGGGGCTAGGTACGAGCAGTACTTC. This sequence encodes CASIPGQGARYEQYF.

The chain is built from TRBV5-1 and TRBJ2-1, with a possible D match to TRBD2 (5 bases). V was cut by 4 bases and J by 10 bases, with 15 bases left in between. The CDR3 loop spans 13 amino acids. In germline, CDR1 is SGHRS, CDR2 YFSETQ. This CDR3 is CASSVTGYGEQFF. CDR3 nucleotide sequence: TGCGCCAGCAGCGTAACGGGGTACGGGGAGCAGTTCTTC.